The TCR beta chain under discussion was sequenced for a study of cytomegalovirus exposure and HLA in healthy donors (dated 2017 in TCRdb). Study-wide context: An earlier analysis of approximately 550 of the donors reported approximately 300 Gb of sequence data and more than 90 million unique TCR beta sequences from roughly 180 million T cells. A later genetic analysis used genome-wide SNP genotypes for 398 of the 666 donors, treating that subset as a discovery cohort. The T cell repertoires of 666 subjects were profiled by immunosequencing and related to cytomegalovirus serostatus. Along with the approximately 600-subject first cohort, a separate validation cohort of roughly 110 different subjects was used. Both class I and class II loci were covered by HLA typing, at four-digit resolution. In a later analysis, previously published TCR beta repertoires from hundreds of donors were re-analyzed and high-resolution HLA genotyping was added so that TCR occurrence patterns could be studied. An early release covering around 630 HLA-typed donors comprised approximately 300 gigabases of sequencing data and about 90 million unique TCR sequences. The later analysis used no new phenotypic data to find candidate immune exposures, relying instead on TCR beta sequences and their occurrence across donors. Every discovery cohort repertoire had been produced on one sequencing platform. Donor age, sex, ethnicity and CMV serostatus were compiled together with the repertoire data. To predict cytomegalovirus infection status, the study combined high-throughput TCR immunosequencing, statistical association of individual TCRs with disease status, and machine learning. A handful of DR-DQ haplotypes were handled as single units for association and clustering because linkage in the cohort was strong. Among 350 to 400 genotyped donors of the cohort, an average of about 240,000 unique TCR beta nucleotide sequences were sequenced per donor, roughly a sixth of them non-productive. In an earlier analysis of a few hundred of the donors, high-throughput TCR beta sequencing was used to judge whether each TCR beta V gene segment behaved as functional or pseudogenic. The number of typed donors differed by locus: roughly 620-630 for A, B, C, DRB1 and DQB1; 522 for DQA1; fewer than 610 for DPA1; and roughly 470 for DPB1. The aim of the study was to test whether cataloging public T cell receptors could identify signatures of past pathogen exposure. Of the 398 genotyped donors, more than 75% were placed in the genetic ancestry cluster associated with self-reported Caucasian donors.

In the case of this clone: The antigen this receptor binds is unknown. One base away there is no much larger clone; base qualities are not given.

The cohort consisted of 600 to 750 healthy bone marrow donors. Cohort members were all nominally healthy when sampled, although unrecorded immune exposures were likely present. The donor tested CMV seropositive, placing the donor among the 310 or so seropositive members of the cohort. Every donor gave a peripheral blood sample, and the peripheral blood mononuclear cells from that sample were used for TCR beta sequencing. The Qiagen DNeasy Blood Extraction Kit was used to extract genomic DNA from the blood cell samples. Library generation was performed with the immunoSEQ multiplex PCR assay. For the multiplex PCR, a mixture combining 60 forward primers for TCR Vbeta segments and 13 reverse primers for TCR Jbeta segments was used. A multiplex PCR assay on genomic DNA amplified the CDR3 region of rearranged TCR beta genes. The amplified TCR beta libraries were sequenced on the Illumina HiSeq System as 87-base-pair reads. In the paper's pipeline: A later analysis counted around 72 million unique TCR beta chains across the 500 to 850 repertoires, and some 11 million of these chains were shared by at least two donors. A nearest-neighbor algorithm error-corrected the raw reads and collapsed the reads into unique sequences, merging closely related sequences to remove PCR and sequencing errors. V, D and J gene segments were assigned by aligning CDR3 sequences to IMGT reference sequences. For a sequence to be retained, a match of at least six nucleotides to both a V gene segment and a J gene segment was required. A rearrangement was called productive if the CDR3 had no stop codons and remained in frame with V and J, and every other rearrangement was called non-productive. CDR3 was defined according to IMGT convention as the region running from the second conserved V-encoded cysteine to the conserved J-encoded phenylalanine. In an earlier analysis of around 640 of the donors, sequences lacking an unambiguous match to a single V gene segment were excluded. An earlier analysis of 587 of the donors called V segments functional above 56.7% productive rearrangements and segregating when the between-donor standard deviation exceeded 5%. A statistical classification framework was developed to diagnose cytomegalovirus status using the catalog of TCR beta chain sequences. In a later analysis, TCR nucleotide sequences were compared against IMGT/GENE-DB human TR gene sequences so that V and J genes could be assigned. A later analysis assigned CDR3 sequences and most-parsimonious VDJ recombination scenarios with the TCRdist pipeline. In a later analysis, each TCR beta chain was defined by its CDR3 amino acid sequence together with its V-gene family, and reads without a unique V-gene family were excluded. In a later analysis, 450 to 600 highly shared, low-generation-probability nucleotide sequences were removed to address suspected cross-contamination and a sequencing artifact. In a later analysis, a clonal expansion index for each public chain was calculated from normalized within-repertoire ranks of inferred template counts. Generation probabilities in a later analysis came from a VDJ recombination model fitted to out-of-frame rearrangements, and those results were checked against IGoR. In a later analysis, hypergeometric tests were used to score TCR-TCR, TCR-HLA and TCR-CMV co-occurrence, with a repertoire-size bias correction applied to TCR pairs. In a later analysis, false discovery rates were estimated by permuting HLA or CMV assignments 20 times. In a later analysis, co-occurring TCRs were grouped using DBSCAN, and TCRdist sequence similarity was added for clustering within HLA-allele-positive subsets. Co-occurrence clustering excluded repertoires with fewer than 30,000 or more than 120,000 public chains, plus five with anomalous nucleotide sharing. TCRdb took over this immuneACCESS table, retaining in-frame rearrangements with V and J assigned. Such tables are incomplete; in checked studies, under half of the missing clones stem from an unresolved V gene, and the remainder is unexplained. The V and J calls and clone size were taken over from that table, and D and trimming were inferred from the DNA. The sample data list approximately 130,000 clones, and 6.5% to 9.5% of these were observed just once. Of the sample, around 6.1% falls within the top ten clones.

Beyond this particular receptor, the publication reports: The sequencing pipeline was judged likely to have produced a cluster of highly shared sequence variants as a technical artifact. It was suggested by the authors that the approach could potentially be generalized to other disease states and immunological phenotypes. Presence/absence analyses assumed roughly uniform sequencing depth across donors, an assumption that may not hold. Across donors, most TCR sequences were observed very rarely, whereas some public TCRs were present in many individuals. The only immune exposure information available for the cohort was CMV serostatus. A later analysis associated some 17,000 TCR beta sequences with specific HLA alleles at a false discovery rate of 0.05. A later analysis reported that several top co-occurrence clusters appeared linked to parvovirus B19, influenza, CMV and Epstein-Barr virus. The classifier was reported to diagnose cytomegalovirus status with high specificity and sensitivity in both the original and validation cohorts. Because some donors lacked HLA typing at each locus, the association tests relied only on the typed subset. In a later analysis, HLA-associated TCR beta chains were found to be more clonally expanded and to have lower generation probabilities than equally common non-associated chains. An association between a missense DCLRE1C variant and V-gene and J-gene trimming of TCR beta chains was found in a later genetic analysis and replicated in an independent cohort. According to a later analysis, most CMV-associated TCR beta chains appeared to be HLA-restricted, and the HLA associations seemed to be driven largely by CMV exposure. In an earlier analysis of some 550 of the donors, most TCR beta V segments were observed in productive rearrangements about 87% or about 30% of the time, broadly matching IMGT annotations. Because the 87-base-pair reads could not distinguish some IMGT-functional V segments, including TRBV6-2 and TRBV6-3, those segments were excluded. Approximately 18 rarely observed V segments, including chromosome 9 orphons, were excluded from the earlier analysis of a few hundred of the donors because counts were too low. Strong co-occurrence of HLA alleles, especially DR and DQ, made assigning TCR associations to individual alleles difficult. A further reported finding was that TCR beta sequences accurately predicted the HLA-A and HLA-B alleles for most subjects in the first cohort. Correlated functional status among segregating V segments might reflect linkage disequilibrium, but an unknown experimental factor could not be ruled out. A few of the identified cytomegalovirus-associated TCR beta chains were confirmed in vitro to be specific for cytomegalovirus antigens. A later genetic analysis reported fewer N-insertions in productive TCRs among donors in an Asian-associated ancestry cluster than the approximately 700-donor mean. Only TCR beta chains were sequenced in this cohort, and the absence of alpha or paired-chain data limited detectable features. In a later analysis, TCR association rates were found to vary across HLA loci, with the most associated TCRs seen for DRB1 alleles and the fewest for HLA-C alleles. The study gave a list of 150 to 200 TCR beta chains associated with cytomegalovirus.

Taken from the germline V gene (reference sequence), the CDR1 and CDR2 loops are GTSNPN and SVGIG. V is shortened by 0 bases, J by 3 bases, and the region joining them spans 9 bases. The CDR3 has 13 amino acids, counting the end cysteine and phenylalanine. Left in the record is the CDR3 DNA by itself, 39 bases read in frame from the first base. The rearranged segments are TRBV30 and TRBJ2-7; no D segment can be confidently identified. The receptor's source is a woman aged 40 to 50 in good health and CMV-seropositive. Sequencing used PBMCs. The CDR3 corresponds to CAWSVPGFYEQYF. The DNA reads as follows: TGTGCCTGGAGTGTACCCGGGTTCTACGAGCAGTACTTC.